The TCR beta chain described here comes from a study of tumour-infiltrating T cells in Burkitt lymphoma (dated by TCRdb to the early 2020s). At the level of the whole study: All epidemiological subtypes of Burkitt lymphoma were represented in the cohort, which was made up of 75 to 100 patients. When TCR repertoire data were correlated with clinical outcome, productive clonality turned out to predict both overall and progression-free survival, independent of established prognosticators, age at diagnosis among them.

Findings and caveats that apply to the study as a whole: Several public clonotypes were found to be shared across numerous Burkitt lymphoma patients, which suggests a shared tumour neoantigen selection that is absent from diffuse large B-cell lymphoma.

Library preparation used the immunoSEQ multiplex PCR assay. TCRdb holds this immuneACCESS table with in-frame rearrangements only. Some clones are missing; in checked studies, unresolved V genes explain under half, and the rest has no known cause. The sample table contains about 50,000 clones; only one count was recorded for 30% to 40% of them. About 3% of the sample comes from the top ten. From the cysteine up to the phenylalanine, the CDR3 has a length of 16 residues. Only CDR3 DNA remains: 48 bases, in frame from the first base. Per the germline V gene, SGHTA is the CDR1 and FQGNSA is the CDR2. Cut back by 6 bases and 2 bases, the V and J ends lie 18 bases apart. A few counts support this clone. Which antigen it targets is not known. Base qualities are not provided; no much larger clone lies one nucleotide away.

The TCR was taken from a human donor with Burkitt lymphoma. The specimen sequenced was tumor tissue. This chain joins TRBV7-2 to TRBJ2-3; TRBD1 might be the D gene, on 6 matching bases. Here is the DNA: TGTGCCAGCAGTTCCCCGACCTCAGGGGCCACAGATACGCAGTATTTT. Translated, this gives CASSSPTSGATDTQYF.